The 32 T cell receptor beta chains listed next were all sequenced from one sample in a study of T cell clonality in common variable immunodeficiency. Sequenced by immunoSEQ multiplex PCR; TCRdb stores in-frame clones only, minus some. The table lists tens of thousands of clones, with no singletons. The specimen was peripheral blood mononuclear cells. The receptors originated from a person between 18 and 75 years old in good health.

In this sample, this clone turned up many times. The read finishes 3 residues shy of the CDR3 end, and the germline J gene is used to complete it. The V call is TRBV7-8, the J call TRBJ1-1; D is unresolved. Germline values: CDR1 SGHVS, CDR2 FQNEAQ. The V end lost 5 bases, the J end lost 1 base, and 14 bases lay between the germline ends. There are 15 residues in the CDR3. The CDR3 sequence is CASSPGRPPNTEAFF. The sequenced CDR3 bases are TGTGCCAGCAGCCCGGGGAGACCGCCGAACACTGAA.

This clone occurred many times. The CDR3 sequence is CSVEDGGLRGSTDTQYF. The CDR3 DNA, read in part, is TGCAGCGTTGAAGATGGTGGTTTAAGGGGAAGCACAGATACG. V is TRBV29-1 and J is TRBJ2-3; possibly TRBD1 for D (5 bases). The read is 3 residues too short to cover the CDR3 end, so that end is filled in from the germline J gene. The ends were cut back, 0 bases at V and 0 bases at J, with 16 bases in the middle. CDR1 is SQVTM and CDR2 is ANQGSEA in the germline V gene. The CDR3 spans 17 residues.

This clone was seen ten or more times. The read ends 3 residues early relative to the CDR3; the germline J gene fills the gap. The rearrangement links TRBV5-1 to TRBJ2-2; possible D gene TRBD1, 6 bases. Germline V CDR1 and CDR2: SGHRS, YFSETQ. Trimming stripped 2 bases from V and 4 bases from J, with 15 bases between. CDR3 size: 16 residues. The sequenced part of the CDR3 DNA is TGCGCCAGCAGCTTAGGACAGTTACGAGTCACCGGGGAG. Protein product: CASSLGQLRVTGE. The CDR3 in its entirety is CASSLGQLRVTGELFF.

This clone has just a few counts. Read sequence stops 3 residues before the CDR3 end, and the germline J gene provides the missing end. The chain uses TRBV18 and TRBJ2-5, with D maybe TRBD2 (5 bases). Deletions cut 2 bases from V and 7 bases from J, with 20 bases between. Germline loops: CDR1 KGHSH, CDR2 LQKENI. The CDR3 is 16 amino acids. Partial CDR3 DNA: TGTGCCAGCTCACCATATGTGGGGAGAACACTAGGGACC. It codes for CASSPYVGRTLGT. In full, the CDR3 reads CASSPYVGRTLGTQYF.

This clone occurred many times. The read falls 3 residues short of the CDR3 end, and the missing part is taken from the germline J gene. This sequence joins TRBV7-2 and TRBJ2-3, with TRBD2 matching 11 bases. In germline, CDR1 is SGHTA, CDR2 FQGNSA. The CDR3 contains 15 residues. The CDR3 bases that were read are TGTGCCAGCAGCACTACTAGCGGGGGTGGAGAGACG. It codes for CASSTTSGGGET. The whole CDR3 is CASSTTSGGGETQYF.

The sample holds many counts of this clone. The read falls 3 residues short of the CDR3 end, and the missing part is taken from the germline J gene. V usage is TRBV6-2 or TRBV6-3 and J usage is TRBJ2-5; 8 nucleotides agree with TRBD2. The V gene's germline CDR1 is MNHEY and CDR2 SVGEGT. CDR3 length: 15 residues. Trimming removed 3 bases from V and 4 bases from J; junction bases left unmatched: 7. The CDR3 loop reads CASSYAGGRGETQYF. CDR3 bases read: TGTGCCAGCAGTTATGCGGGGGGCCGAGGAGAGACC.

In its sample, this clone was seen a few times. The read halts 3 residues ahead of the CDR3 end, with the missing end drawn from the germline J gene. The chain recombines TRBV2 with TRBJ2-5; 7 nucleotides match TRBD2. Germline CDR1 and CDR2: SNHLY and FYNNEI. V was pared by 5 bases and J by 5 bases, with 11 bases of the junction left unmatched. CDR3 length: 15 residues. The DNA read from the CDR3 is TGTGCCAGCAGTCCCGATACCGGGACTAAGGAGACC. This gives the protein CASSPDTGTKET. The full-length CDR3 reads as CASSPDTGTKETQYF. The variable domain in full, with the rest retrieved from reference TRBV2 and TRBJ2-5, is EPEVTQTPSHQVTQMGQEVILRCVPISNHLYFYWYRQILGQKVEFLVSFYNNEISEKSEIFDDQFSVERPDGSNFTLKIRSTKLEDSAMYFCASSPDTGTKETQYFGPGTRLLVL.

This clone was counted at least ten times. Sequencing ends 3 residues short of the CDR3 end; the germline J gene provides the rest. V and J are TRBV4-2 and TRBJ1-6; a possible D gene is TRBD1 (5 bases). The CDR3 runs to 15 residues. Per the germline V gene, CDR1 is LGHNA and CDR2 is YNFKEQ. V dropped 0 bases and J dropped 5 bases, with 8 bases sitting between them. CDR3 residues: CASSQERGNNSPLHF. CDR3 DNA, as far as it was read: TGTGCCAGCAGCCAAGAACGGGGGAATAATTCACCC.

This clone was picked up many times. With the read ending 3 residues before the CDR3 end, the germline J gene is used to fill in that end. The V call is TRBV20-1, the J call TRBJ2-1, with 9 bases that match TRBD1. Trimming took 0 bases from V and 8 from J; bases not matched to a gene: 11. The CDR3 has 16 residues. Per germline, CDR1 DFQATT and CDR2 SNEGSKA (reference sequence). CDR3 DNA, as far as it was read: TGCAGTGCTAGAGATGAATGGAGGGACAGGGCCTATGAG. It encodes CSARDEWRDRAYE. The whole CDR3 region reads CSARDEWRDRAYEQFF.

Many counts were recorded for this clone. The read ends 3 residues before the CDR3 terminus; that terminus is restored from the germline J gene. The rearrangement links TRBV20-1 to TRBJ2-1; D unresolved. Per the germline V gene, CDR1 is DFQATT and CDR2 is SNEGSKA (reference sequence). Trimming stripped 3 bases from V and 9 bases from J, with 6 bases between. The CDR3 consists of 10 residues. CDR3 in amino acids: CSARSSEQFF. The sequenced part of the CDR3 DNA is TGCAGTGCTAGGTCTAGTGAG.

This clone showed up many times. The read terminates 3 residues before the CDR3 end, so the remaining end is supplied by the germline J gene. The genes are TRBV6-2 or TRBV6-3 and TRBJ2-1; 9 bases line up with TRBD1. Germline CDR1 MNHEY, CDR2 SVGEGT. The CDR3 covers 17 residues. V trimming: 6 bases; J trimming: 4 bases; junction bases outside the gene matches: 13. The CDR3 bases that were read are TGTGCCAGCAGACCTCAACAGGGGGCCGGAGGGTACAATGAG. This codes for CASRPQQGAGGYNE. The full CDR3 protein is CASRPQQGAGGYNEQFF.

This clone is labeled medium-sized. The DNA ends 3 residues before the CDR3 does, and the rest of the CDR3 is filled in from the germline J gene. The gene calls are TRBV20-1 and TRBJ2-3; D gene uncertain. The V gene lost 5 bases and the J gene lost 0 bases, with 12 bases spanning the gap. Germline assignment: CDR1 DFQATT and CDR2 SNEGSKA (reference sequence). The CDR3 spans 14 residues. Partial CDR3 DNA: TGCAGTGCTGCCCGCCAGATGAGCACAGATACG. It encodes CSAARQMSTDT. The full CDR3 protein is CSAARQMSTDTQYF.

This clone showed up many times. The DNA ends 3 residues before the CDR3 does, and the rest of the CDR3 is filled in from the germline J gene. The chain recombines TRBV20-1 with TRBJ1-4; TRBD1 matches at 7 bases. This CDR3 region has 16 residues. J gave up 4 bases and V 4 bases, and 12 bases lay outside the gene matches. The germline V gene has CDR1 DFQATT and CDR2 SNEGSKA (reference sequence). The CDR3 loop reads CSAKPKPGQYNEKLFF. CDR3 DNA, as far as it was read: TGCAGTGCTAAACCTAAACCGGGACAGTATAATGAAAAA.

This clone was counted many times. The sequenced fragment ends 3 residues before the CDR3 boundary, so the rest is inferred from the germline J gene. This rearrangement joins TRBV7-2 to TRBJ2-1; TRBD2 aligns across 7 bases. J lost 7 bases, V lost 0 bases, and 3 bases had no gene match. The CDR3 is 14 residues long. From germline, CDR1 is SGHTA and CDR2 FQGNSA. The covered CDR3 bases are TGTGCCAGCAGCTTAGCGTGGGGGGGGAATGAG. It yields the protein CASSLAWGGNE. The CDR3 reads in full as CASSLAWGGNEQFF.

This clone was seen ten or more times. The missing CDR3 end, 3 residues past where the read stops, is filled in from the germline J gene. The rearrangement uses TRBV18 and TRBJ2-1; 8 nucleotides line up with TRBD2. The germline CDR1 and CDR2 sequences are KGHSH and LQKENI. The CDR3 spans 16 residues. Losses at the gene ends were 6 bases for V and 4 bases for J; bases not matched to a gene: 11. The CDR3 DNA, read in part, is TGTGCCAGCTCGCTAACCTCCGGGGGGGGTTACAATGAG. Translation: CASSLTSGGGYNE. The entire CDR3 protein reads CASSLTSGGGYNEQFF.

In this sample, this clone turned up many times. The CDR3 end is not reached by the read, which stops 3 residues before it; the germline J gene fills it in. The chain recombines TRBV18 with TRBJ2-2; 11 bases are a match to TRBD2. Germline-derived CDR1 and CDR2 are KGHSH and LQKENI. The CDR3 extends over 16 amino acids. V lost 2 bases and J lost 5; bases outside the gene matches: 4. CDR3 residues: CASSPSASGGTGELFF. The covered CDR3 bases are TGTGCCAGCTCACCATCCGCTAGCGGGGGGACCGGGGAG.

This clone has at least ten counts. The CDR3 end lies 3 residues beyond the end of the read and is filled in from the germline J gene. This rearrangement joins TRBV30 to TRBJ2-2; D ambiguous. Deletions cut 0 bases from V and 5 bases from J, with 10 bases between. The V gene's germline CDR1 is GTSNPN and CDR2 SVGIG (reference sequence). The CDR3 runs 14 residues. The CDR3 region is CAWSVGADTGELFF. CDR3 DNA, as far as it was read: TGTGCCTGGAGTGTAGGTGCGGATACCGGGGAG.

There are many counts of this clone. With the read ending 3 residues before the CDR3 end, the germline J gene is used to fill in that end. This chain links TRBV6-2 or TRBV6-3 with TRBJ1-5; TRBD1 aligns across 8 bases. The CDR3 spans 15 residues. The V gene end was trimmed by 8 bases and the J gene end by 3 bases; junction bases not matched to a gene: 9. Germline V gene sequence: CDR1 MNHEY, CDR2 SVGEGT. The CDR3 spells CASCAWTGYNQPQHF. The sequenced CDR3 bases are TGTGCCAGCTGTGCCTGGACAGGGTACAATCAGCCC.

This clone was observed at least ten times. CDR3 sequence reads: CSARTKVPGLASETLFF. The sequenced part of the CDR3 DNA is TGCAGTGCTAGAACTAAAGTCCCGGGACTAGCGTCTGAAACG. The rearrangement links TRBV20-1 to TRBJ2-2; 10 nucleotides line up with TRBD2. From the germline J gene comes the end of the CDR3, since the read stops 3 residues before it. The CDR3 contains 17 residues. Germline CDR1 is DFQATT and CDR2 is SNEGSKA (reference sequence).

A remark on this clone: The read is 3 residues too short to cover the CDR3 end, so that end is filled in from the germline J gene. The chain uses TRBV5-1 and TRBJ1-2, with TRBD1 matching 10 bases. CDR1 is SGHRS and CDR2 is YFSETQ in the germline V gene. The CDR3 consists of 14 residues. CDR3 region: CASSSDRGADTYTF. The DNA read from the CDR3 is TGCGCCAGCAGCTCGGACAGGGGGGCAGATACC.

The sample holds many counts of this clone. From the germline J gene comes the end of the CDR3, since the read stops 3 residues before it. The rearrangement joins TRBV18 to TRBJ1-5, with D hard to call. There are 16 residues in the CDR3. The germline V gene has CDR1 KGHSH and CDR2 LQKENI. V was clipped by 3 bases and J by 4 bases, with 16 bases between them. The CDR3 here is CASSPQTATSNQPQHF. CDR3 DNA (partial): TGTGCCAGCTCACCCCAGACGGCGACATCAAATCAGCCC.

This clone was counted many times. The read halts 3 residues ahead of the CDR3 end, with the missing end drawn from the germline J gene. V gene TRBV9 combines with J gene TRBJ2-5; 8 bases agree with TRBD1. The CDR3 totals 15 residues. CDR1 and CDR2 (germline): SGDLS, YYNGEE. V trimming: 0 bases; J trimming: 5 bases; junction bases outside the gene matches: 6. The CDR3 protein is CASSVGAGGWETQYF. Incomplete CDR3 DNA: TGTGCCAGCAGCGTAGGGGCAGGGGGCTGGGAGACC.

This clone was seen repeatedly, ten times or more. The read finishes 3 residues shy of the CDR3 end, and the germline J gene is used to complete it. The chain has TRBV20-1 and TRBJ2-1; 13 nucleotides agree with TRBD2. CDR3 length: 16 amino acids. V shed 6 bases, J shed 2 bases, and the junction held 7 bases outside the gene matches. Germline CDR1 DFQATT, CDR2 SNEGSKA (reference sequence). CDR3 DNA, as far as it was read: TGCAGTGCGAGACTAGCGGGAGGAGGGACCTACAATGAG. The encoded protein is CSARLAGGGTYNE. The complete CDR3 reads CSARLAGGGTYNEQFF.

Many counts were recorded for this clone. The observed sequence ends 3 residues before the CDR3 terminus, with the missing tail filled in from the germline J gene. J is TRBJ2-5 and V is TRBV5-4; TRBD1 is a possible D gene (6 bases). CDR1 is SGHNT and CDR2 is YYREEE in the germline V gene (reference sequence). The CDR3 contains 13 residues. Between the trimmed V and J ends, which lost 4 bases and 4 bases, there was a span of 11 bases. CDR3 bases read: TGTGCCAGCAGCGGGGGACACAGAGAGACC. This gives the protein CASSGGHRET. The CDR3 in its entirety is CASSGGHRETQYF.

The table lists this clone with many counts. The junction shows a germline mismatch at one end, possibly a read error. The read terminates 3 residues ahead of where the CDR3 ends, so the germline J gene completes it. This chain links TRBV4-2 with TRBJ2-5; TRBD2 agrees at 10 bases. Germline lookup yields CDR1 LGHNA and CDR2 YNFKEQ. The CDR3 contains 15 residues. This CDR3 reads CASSLSGGAGETQYF. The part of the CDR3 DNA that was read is TGCGCCAGCAGCCTCAGCGGGGGGGCCGGAGAGACC.

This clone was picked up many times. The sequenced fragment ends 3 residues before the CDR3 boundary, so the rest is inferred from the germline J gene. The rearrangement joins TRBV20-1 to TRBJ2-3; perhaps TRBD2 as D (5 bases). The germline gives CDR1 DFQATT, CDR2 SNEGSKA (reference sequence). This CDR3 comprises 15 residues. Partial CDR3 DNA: TGCAGTGCTAGAGATGGTTCGGGGTCGCAAGAGACG. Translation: CSARDGSGSQET. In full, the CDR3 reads CSARDGSGSQETQYF.

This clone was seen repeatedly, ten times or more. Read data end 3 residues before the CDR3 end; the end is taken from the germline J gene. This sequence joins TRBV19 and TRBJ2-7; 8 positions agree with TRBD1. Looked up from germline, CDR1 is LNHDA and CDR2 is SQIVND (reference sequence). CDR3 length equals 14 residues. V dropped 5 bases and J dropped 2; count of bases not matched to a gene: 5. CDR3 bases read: TGTGCCAGTAGTTTGACAGGGGCCGCCTACGAG. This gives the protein CASSLTGAAYE. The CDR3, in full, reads CASSLTGAAYEQYF. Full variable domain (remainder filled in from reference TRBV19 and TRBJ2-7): DGGITQSPKYLFRKEGQNVTLSCEQNLNHDAMYWYRQDPGQGLRLIYYSQIVNDFQKGDIAEGYSVSREKKESFPLTVTSAQKNPTAFYLCASSLTGAAYEQYFGPGTRLTVT.

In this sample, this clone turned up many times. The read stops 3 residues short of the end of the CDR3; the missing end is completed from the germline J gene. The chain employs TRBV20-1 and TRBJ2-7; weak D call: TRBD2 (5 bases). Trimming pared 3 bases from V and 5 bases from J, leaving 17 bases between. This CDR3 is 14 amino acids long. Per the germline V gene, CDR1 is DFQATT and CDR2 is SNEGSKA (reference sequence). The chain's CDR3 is CSASGEGLRNEQYF. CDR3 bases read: TGCAGTGCTAGCGGTGAGGGCCTCAGGAACGAG.

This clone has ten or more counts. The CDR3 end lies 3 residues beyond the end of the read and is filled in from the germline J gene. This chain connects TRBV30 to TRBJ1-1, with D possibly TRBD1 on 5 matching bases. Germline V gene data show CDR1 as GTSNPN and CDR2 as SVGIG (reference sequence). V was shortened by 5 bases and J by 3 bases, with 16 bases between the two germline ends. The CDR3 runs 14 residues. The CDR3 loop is CAWSFGTLYTEAFF. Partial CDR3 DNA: TGTGCCTGGTCGTTCGGGACTCTTTACACTGAA.

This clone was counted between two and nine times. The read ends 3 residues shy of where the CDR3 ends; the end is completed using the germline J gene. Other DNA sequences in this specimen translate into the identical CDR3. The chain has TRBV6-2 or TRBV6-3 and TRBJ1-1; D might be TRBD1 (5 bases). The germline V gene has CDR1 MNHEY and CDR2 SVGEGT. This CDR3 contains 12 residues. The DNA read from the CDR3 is TGTGCCAGCAGTTACTTCAGGGAGACC. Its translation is CASSYFRET. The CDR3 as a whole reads CASSYFRETAFF.

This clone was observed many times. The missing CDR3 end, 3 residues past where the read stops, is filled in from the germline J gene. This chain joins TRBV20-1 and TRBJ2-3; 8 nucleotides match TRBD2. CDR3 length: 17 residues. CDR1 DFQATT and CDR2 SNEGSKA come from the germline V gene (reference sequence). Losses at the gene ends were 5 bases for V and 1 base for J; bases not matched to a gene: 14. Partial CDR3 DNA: TGCAGTGCTGAAGGTAGCGGGGCAACCGGGGGCACAGATACG. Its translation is CSAEGSGATGGTDT. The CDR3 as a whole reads CSAEGSGATGGTDTQYF.

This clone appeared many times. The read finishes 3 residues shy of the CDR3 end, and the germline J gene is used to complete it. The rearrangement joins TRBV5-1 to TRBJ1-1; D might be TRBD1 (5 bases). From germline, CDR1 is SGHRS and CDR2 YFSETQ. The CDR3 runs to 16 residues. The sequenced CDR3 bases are TGCGCCAGCAGCTTAGCGGGGTGGCAGGGTAGCGGATCA. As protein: CASSLAGWQGSGS. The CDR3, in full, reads CASSLAGWQGSGSAFF.